This T cell receptor (beta chain) stems from a study of cytomegalovirus exposure and HLA in healthy donors. The CDR3 totals 12 residues. CDR1 is SGHDN and CDR2 is FVKESK in the germline V gene. Amplification used 60 Vbeta primers and 13 Jbeta primers. Here immunoSEQ multiplex PCR was the method, and the copy in TCRdb shows in-frame clones only, minus some. Of approximately 130,000 clones listed, around 78% were seen once; the top ten hold roughly 1.8%. This chain uses TRBV14 with TRBJ2-5, with TRBD1 identical over 8 bases. The J call is uncertain, as TRBJ2-7 better fits the DNA end. The sequence was collected from a woman in her 40s in good health and CMV-seronegative. The sequenced sample consisted of PBMCs. The CDR3 spells CASRKTGGEQYF. Written as DNA, the CDR3 is TGTGCCAGCAGGAAAACAGGGGGCGAGCAGTACTTC.